The source of this T cell receptor beta chain is a study of regulatory T cells in long-lasting Graves disease. The sample holds many counts of this clonotype. The sample's time point: persistent/refractory GD, antithyroid drugs over 5 years with positive TRAb. PBMCs were the source of the RNA used for TCR sequencing. Around 9 milliliters of peripheral blood were drawn into EDTA tubes. The V gene's germline CDR1 is MDHEN and CDR2 SYDVKM. V lost 6 bases and J 2 bases, leaving 11 bases between the germline ends. The CDR3 has 14 residues. Building of the TCR beta libraries involved iRepertoire HTBI primers and Arm-PCR of CDR3 regions. Via MiXCR, TCRdb re-called the multiplex PCR reads, giving one row per CDR3 protein. The sample shows around 400,000 distinct CDR3 sequences, around 20% of them seen only once.

The source is a female donor with Graves disease. V usage is TRBV28 and J usage is TRBJ2-1; tentative D call: TRBD1 (6 bases). Here the sequenced sample was peripheral blood mononuclear cells (PBMCs), taken when the disease was refractory, from a patient treated with antithyroid drugs. CDR3 residues: CASRPGQPYNEQFF. CDR3 bases: TGTGCCAGCAGACCTGGACAGCCCTACAATGAGCAGTTCTTC.